This entry lists 16 T cell receptor beta chains sequenced from one sample in a study of metastatic and nonmetastatic thyroid tumors. TCRdb reassembled clones from the PCR reads with MiXCR. The data hold approximately 60,000 clones, with 25% to 35% observed a single time. Patients were all untreated before their thyroid surgery. Input material: blood. These receptors came from a female donor with papillary thyroid cancer or a benign thyroid nodule (not recorded which). Some clones in this sample may be carry-over from other donors' samples.

This clone came up a few times. The limits of the CDR3 on the DNA are not certain, so only TCRdb's listed CDR3 is given. The chain has TRBV20-1 and TRBJ1-1; the table's TRBD1 call for D was not verified on the DNA. The length of the CDR3 is 15 amino acids, counting both ends. Germline-derived CDR1 and CDR2 are DFQATT and SNEGSKA (reference sequence). The chain's CDR3 is CSARVVGQGSSPPSF.

This clone turned up a few times. The V gene is TRBV6-1, the J gene TRBJ2-3; 8 nucleotides agree with TRBD2. V lost 6 bases and J lost 4; bases outside the gene matches: 9. The germline CDR1 and CDR2 sequences are MNHNS and SASEGT. The CDR3 totals 15 residues. Here the CDR3 DNA reads TGTGCCAGCAGGGACGGGAGGGCCCTCGCAGATACGCAGTATTTT. Translation: CASRDGRALADTQYF.

This clone showed up many times. V is TRBV12-3 or TRBV12-4 and J is TRBJ1-4; a possible D gene is TRBD1 (5 bases). The CDR3 contains 12 residues. V was cut by 6 bases and J by 5 bases, with 7 bases left in between. The CDR3 coding sequence is TGTGCCAGCAGGGGGGACAATGAAAAACTGTTTTTT. As protein: CASRGDNEKLFF.

The chain combines TRBV6-1 with TRBJ2-7; D uncertain. The V and J ends lost 4 bases and 2 bases respectively, with 12 bases between them. This CDR3 spans 14 amino acids. Germline CDR1 is MNHNS and CDR2 is SASEGT. In DNA, the CDR3 is TGTGCCAGCAGTGTCAACCCCTCGGCCTACGAGCAGTACTTC. It specifies CASSVNPSAYEQYF.

The chain is built from TRBV7-3 and TRBJ2-7; TRBD1 matches 9 bases. In germline, CDR1 is SGHTA, CDR2 FQGTGA. The CDR3 runs 15 residues. J was trimmed by 3 bases and V by 6 bases; bases with no gene match: 9. The CDR3 nucleotides read TGTGCCAGCAGGCTCGGACAGGGGATAGGCTACGAGCAGTACTTC. It yields the protein CASRLGQGIGYEQYF.

This clone was recorded many times. The DNA for the CDR3 is TGTGCCAGCAGTGACTCTGACAGGGGGACTGAAGCTTTCTTT. Amino acid sequence: CASSDSDRGTEAFF. The chain joins TRBV6-4 to TRBJ1-1, with 9 bases matching TRBD1. From germline, CDR1 is MRHNA and CDR2 SNTAGT. The CDR3 is 14 residues long. The V gene end was trimmed by 0 bases and the J gene end by 5 bases; junction bases not matched to a gene: 1.

This clone was observed a few times. V usage is TRBV29-1 and J usage is TRBJ2-1; TRBD1 or TRBD2 may be the D gene (5 bases each). CDR1 and CDR2 (germline): SQVTM, ANQGSEA. CDR3 length: 12 amino acids. Trimming shortened V by 6 bases and J by 2 bases, and 8 bases separated the two germline ends. The CDR3 sequence is CSVGEPYNEQFF. CDR3 DNA: TGCAGCGTGGGGGAGCCCTACAATGAGCAGTTCTTC.

J is TRBJ1-6 and V is TRBV30, with 7 bases fitting TRBD1. J lost 9 bases, V lost 0 bases, and 8 bases had no gene match. Germline CDR1 is GTSNPN and CDR2 is SVGIG (reference sequence). CDR3 size: 15 residues. The CDR3 DNA reads as TGTGCCTGGAGTGTTCGACAGGGAGTTTTTTCACCCCTCCACTTT. Encoded protein: CAWSVRQGVFSPLHF.

Concerning this clone itself: One end of the junction does not line up with germline, which may come from a read error. The V call is TRBV7-3, the J call TRBJ1-2; D gene ambiguous. The CDR3 is 13 amino acids. Per germline, CDR1 SGHTA and CDR2 FQGTGA. The CDR3 DNA sequence: TGTGCCAGCATCCCCTGGGAGGGTGACGGCTACACCTTT. It codes for CASIPWEGDGYTF.

DNA of the CDR3: TGTGCCACCCATACGGTCAAAGGACCCTCAGCAGATACGCAGTATTTT. Amino acid sequence: CATHTVKGPSADTQYF. The chain uses TRBV27 and TRBJ2-3; D remains unclear. CDR1 MNHEY and CDR2 SMNVEV come from the germline V gene (reference sequence). V was shortened by 10 bases and J by 4 bases, with 24 bases between the two germline ends. CDR3 length: 16 amino acids.

This clone has more than one count but fewer than ten. The chain's CDR3 is CASRADRGGYNEQFF. The CDR3 region has the DNA TGTGCCAGCAGAGCCGACAGGGGTGGCTACAATGAGCAGTTCTTC. The rearrangement uses TRBV2 and TRBJ2-1; TRBD1 matches 8 bases. Germline trimming cut 6 bases from V and 3 bases from J; bases unmatched to any gene: 7. CDR3 length: 15 amino acids. Germline V gene lookup returns CDR1 SNHLY and CDR2 FYNNEI.

The chain uses TRBV9 and TRBJ1-2, with D possibly TRBD1 on 5 matching bases. The CDR3 sequence is 14 residues long. CDR1 and CDR2 (germline): SGDLS, YYNGEE. V was shortened by 6 bases and J by 3 bases, with 15 bases between the two germline ends. CDR3 sequence reads: CASTTEGRDYGYTF. CDR3 bases: TGTGCCAGCACCACCGAGGGCAGGGACTATGGCTACACCTTC.

The chain recombines TRBV3-1 with TRBJ2-2, with 7 bases lining up with TRBD2. CDR1 is LGHDT, CDR2 YNNKEL, per germline (reference sequence). V trimming: 5 bases; J trimming: 2 bases; junction bases outside the gene matches: 5. The CDR3 length is 15 residues. The CDR3 here is CASSLAGLNTGELFF. DNA for the CDR3: TGTGCCAGCAGCTTAGCGGGCCTTAACACCGGGGAGCTGTTTTTT.

This rearrangement joins TRBV11-2 to TRBJ2-7; TRBD1 matches 8 bases. CDR3 size: 14 residues. Trimming cost V 4 bases and J 3 bases; bases outside gene matches: 5. The germline CDR1 and CDR2 sequences are SGHAT and FQNNGV. Here the CDR3 reads CASSSGTGRYEQYF. The CDR3 bases are TGTGCCAGCAGCTCGGGGACAGGACGCTACGAGCAGTACTTC.

This clone has more than one count but fewer than ten. V is TRBV6-1 and J is TRBJ2-7, with 8 bases that match TRBD1. After removal of 5 bases from V and 7 bases from J, the junction contained 22 bases not matched to a gene. Germline V gene data show CDR1 as MNHNS and CDR2 as SASEGT. The CDR3 has 18 residues. In nucleotides, the CDR3 is TGTGCCAGCAGTCCCTTAACGGTCAGGGGGCAATCTGATTTGGAGCAGTACTTC. Residues: CASSPLTVRGQSDLEQYF.

J is TRBJ1-2 and V is TRBV14; 9 positions agree with TRBD1. V lost 6 bases to trimming and J lost 5 bases; unmatched junction nucleotides: 19. The CDR3 length is 18 residues. Germline V gene data show CDR1 as SGHDN and CDR2 as FVKESK. The DNA of the CDR3 is TGTGCCAGCAGGCCTACGGGACAGGGAAGCAGGAGGGCTTATGGCTACACCTTC. Translation: CASRPTGQGSRRAYGYTF. Variable domain in full (rest from reference TRBV14 and TRBJ1-2): EAGVTQFPSHSVIEKGQTVTLRCDPISGHDNLYWYRRVMGKEIKFLLHFVKESKQDESGMPNNRFLAERTGGTYSTLKVQPAELEDSGVYFCASRPTGQGSRRAYGYTFGSGTRLTVV.